Each of the 7 T cell receptor beta chains below was sequenced from the same sample in a study of molecular identifiers for immune sequencing clone quantification. TCRdb passed the PCR reads through MiXCR, listing each CDR3 protein once. This sample yields over 550,000 distinct CDR3 sequences, of which 25% are seen a single time; about 0.73% belongs to the top ten. Specimen: naive CD8+ T cells from blood, with Jurkat cell RNA spiked in. Regarding subset: FACS-sorted CD8+CD4-CCR7+CD45RA+ naive T cells. Receptor source: a human donor in good health. Some libraries in this study had Jurkat cell RNA spiked in.

This clonotype has only a few counts. This chain joins TRBV15 and TRBJ2-1, with 8 bases aligning to TRBD2. The J segment lost 2 bases and the V segment lost 4 bases, leaving 7 bases of the junction unmatched. This CDR3 spans 16 amino acids. Per the germline V gene, CDR1 is LNHNV and CDR2 is YYDKDF (reference sequence). As DNA, the CDR3 is TGTGCCACCAGCATTACTAGCGGAGATACCTACAATGAGCAGTTCTTC. Translating it yields CATSITSGDTYNEQFF.

This clonotype appeared many times. This chain joins TRBV7-9 and TRBJ1-2, with D possibly TRBD1 on 6 matching bases. This CDR3 has 14 amino acids. The V end lost 5 bases, the J end lost 4 bases, and 14 bases lay between the germline ends. Per germline, CDR1 SEHNR and CDR2 FQNEAQ (reference sequence). The CDR3 DNA reads as TGTGCCAGCAGCGCGGGACACCCAAGCTATGGCTACACCTTC. It is translated as CASSAGHPSYGYTF.

This clonotype was detected only a few times. This CDR3 is CASRKTAGVLSNEQFF. The CDR3 bases are TGTGCCAGCAGAAAGACAGCGGGAGTGCTAAGCAATGAGCAGTTCTTC. V is TRBV28 and J is TRBJ2-1; 8 nucleotides line up with TRBD2. This CDR3 has 16 amino acids. V lost 6 bases, J lost 6 bases, and 13 bases stayed unmatched. Germline CDR1 is MDHEN and CDR2 is SYDVKM.

The sample holds many counts of this clonotype. The chain couples TRBV4-1 to TRBJ2-2; D is unresolved. Trimming shortened V by 2 bases and J by 0 bases, and 1 base separated the two germline ends. CDR1 MGHRA and CDR2 YSYEKL come from the germline V gene. CDR3 length: 13 residues. As DNA, the CDR3 is TGCGCCAGCAGCCAAACGAACACCGGGGAGCTGTTTTTT. Translation gives CASSQTNTGELFF.

This clonotype came up a few times. The genes are TRBV24-1 and TRBJ2-1; 9 bases line up with TRBD2. With V trimmed by 0 bases and J by 10 bases, 0 bases remained unmatched. The CDR3 consists of 13 residues. Germline V gene data show CDR1 as KGHDR and CDR2 as SFDVKD. CDR3 sequence reads: CATSDLTSGEQFF. The DNA for the CDR3 is TGTGCCACCAGTGATTTGACTAGCGGGGAGCAGTTCTTC.

Concerning this clonotype: This sequence may be a read error, since a much larger clone differs from it by one base. The V and J genes are TRBV6-2 or TRBV6-3 and TRBJ1-1; D is uncertain. The CDR3 is 13 amino acids. Per the germline V gene, CDR1 is MNHEY and CDR2 is SVGEGT. DNA of the CDR3: TGTGCCAGCAATTACGTCAAGAACACTGAAGCTTTCTTT. This codes for CASNYVKNTEAFF.

This rearrangement joins TRBV9 to TRBJ2-7, with D possibly TRBD1 on 5 matching bases. Germline CDR1 SGDLS, CDR2 YYNGEE. The CDR3 consists of 12 residues. V shed 3 bases and J shed 6 bases, with 10 bases lying between them. Written as DNA, the CDR3 is TGTGCCAGCAGCGATCTAAGGGGCGAGCAGTACTTC. It is translated as CASSDLRGEQYF.